This T cell receptor beta chain was identified in a study of shared clonotypes between healthy human individuals. The genomic DNA of each subset was split evenly across several immunoSEQ plates. Measured with immunoSEQ multiplex PCR; TCRdb has only the in-frame clones, and not every one. Of 470,000 or so clones listed, around 85% are singletons. Study findings and constraints: Only blood was sampled, and tissue TCR repertoires likely differ from blood ones.

On this clone itself: No antigen is known for it.

Sample: PBMCs. The sequence was obtained from a middle-aged woman in good health. Some clones in this sample may be carry-over from other donors' samples.

In DNA, the CDR3 is TGTGCCAGCACTCTTCCCCCCTTCCGGGGACTAATCTACGAGCAGTACTTC. Amino acids: CASTLPPFRGLIYEQYF. The chain uses TRBV5-8 and TRBJ2-7, with 7 bases that match TRBD2. The CDR3 runs to 17 residues. J was trimmed by 3 bases and V by 6 bases; bases with no gene match: 18. Germline V gene data show CDR1 as SGHTS and CDR2 as YDEGEE. Using reference TRBV5-8 and TRBJ2-7 for the parts outside the CDR3, the full variable domain is EAGVTQSPTHLIKTRGQQATLRCSPISGHTSVYWYQQALGLGLQFLLWYDEGEERNRGNFPPRFSGRQFPNYSSELNVNALELEDSALYLCASTLPPFRGLIYEQYFGPGTRLTVT.